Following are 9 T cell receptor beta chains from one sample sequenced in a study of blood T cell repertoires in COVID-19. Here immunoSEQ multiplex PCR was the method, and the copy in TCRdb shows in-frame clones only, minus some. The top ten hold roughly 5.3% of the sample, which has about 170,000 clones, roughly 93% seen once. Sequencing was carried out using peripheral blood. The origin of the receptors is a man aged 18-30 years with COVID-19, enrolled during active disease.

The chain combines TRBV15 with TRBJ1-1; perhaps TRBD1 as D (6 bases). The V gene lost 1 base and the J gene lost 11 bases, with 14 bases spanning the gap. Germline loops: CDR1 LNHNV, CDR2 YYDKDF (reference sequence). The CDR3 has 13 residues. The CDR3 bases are TGTGCCACCAGCAGAGGGACGGGACAATCGGCTTTCTTT. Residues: CATSRGTGQSAFF.

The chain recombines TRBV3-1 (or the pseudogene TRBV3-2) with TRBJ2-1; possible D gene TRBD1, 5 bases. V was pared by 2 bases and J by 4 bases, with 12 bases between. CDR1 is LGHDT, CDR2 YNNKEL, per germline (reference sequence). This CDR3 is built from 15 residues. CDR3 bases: TGTGCCAGCAGCCAAAGGCGCCAGGGATACAATGAGCAGTTCTTC. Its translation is CASSQRRQGYNEQFF.

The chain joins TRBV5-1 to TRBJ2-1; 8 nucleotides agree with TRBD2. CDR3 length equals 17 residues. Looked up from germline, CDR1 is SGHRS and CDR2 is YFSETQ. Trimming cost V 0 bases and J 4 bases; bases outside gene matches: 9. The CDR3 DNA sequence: TGCGCCAGCAGCTTGGCCTCTTCGGGAGGGCCTTACAATGAGCAGTTCTTC. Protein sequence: CASSLASSGGPYNEQFF.

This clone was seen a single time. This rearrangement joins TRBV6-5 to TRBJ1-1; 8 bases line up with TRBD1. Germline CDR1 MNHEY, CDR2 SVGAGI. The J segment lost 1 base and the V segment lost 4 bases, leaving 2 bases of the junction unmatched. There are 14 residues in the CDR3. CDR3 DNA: TGTGCCAGCAGTTCCGGGACAGGGAACACTGAAGCTTTCTTT. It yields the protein CASSSGTGNTEAFF.

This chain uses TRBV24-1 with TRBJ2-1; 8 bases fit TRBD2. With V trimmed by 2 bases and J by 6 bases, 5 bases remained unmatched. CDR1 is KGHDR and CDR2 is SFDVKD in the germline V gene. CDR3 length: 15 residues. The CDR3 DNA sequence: TGTGCCACCAGTGATTGGGCTAGCGGGCCCAATGAGCAGTTCTTC. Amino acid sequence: CATSDWASGPNEQFF.

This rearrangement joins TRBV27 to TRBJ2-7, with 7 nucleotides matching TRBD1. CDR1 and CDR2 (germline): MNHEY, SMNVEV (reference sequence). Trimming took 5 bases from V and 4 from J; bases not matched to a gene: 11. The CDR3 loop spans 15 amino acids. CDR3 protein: CASSTYYQQGYEQYF. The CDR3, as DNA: TGTGCCAGCAGTACCTATTATCAACAGGGGTACGAGCAGTACTTC.

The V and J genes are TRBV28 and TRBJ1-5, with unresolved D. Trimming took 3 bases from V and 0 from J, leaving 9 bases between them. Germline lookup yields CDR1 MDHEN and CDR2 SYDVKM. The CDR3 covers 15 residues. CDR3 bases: TGTGCCAGCAGTTTTTTGCAGGATAGCAATCAGCCCCAGCATTTT. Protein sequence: CASSFLQDSNQPQHF.

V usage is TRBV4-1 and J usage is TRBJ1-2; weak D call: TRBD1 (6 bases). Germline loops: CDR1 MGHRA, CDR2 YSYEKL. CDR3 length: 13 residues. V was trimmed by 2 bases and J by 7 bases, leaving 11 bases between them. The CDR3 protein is CASSQRGGFGYTF. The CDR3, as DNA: TGCGCCAGCAGCCAAAGAGGGGGATTTGGCTACACCTTC.

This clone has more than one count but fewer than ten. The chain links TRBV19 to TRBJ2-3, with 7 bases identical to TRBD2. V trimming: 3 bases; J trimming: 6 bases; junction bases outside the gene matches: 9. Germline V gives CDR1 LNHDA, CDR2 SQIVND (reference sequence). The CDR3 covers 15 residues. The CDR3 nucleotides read TGTGCCAGTAGTATGGGGGGGGGTGCATTGGATACGCAGTATTTT. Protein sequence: CASSMGGGALDTQYF.